The next 29 T cell receptor beta chains were all read from a single sample in a study of lymphopenia after photon versus proton radiotherapy. TCRdb's table, derived via immunoSEQ multiplex PCR, lists solely in-frame clones and lacks some. The table lists about 70,000 clones, about 87% of them singletons, with roughly 10% in the top ten. The sample here was peripheral blood, taken from a patient treated with proton-based radiotherapy. These receptors came from an elderly man with esophageal cancer.

The chain carries TRBV7-3 and TRBJ2-5, with TRBD1 matching 9 bases. Germline lookup yields CDR1 SGHTA and CDR2 FQGTGA. The J segment lost 5 bases and the V segment lost 2 bases, leaving 6 bases of the junction unmatched. This CDR3 contains 15 residues. The chain's CDR3 is CASSLWGQGSETQYF. DNA of the CDR3: TGTGCCAGCAGCTTATGGGGACAGGGATCGGAGACCCAGTACTTC.

The V and J genes are TRBV11-2 and TRBJ1-1; D remains ambiguous. Germline V gene sequence: CDR1 SGHAT, CDR2 FQNNGV. The CDR3 covers 14 residues. Between the trimmed V and J ends, which lost 1 base and 2 bases, there was a span of 8 bases. This CDR3 is CASSLGTPNTEAFF. The CDR3 DNA follows: TGTGCCAGCAGCTTAGGTACCCCCAACACTGAAGCTTTCTTT.

The V gene is TRBV11-2, the J gene TRBJ1-2; D is ambiguous. CDR1 SGHAT and CDR2 FQNNGV come from the germline V gene. This CDR3 is built from 13 residues. Trimming left V 3 bases short and J 3 bases short, with 8 bases between. CDR3 bases: TGTGCCAGCAGCTTCGATGGGGACTATGGCTACACCTTC. Translating gives CASSFDGDYGYTF. The variable domain in full, with the rest retrieved from reference TRBV11-2 and TRBJ1-2, is EAGVAQSPRYKIIEKRQSVAFWCNPISGHATLYWYQQILGQGPKLLIQFQNNGVVDDSQLPKDRFSAERLKGVDSTLKIQPAKLEDSAVYLCASSFDGDYGYTFGSGTRLTVV.

The V call is TRBV5-4, the J call TRBJ2-7; perhaps TRBD2 as D (6 bases). The germline V and J ends were trimmed by 3 bases and 0 bases, with 13 bases remaining between them. The CDR3 is 15 residues long. In germline, CDR1 is SGHNT, CDR2 YYREEE (reference sequence). The CDR3 here is CASSSWDGSSYEQYF. The CDR3, as DNA: TGTGCCAGCAGCTCCTGGGACGGGAGCTCCTACGAGCAGTACTTC.

The rearrangement joins TRBV4-3 to TRBJ2-4; possible D gene TRBD2, 6 bases. Trimming stripped 0 bases from V and 6 bases from J, with 12 bases between. The CDR3 extends over 15 amino acids. CDR1 is LGHNA, CDR2 YSLEER, per germline. CDR3 nucleotide sequence: TGCGCCAGCAGCCAAGAAGGAGGGTTGGGAAACATTCAGTACTTC. Its translation is CASSQEGGLGNIQYF.

The V and J genes are TRBV27 and TRBJ1-5; 7 bases fit TRBD1. V was pared by 3 bases and J by 2 bases, with 1 base of the junction left unmatched. This CDR3 comprises 14 residues. CDR1 and CDR2 from the germline V gene are MNHEY and SMNVEV (reference sequence). CDR3 nucleotide sequence: TGTGCCAGCAGTTTTACAGGGGGCAATCAGCCCCAGCATTTT. Protein: CASSFTGGNQPQHF.

This chain joins TRBV11-2 and TRBJ2-1; TRBD1 matches at 8 bases. Germline CDR1 is SGHAT and CDR2 is FQNNGV. V lost 4 bases and J lost 4; bases outside the gene matches: 9. The CDR3 covers 16 residues. This CDR3 is CASSSGGVSPYNEQFF. The CDR3 DNA is TGTGCCAGCAGCTCAGGGGGCGTCTCCCCGTACAATGAGCAGTTCTTC. The variable domain in full, completed from reference TRBV11-2 and TRBJ2-1, reads EAGVAQSPRYKIIEKRQSVAFWCNPISGHATLYWYQQILGQGPKLLIQFQNNGVVDDSQLPKDRFSAERLKGVDSTLKIQPAKLEDSAVYLCASSSGGVSPYNEQFFGPGTRLTVL.

As to this clone: A junction end diverges from the germline sequence, so it may reflect a read error. This rearrangement joins TRBV30 to TRBJ1-1; D perhaps matches TRBD1 (5 bases). CDR3 length equals 12 residues. Germline V CDR1 and CDR2: GTSNPN, SVGIG (reference sequence). The CDR3 loop reads CAWSGGTTEVFF. Here the CDR3 DNA reads TGTGCCTGGAGTGGGGGGACCACTGAAGTTTTCTTT.

J is TRBJ2-6 and V is TRBV7-3, with a tentative D call TRBD1 (6 bases). With 5 bases removed from V and 4 bases from J, the gap between germline ends came to 12 bases. CDR1 is SGHTA and CDR2 is FQGTGA in the germline V gene. This CDR3 region has 15 residues. CDR3 loop: CASSVQGTGANVLTF. The CDR3 DNA reads TGTGCCAGCAGCGTACAGGGTACGGGGGCCAACGTCCTGACTTTC.

The chain uses TRBV6-5 and TRBJ2-1; D may correspond to TRBD1 or TRBD2 (6 bases each). The length of the CDR3 is 13 residues. The ends were cut back, 2 bases at V and 9 bases at J, with 11 bases in the middle. The V gene's germline CDR1 is MNHEY and CDR2 SVGAGI. The CDR3 here is CASSYGGRGEQFF. The DNA for the CDR3 is TGTGCCAGCAGTTACGGGGGGCGGGGTGAGCAGTTCTTC.

The chain has TRBV7-6 and TRBJ2-2; D uncertain. V was cut by 3 bases and J by 1 base, with 6 bases left in between. CDR3 length: 14 amino acids. Germline-derived CDR1 and CDR2 are SGHVS and FNYEAQ. The CDR3 DNA follows: TGTGCCAGCAGCTTCCAACAGAACACCGGGGAGCTGTTTTTT. This gives the protein CASSFQQNTGELFF. The full variable domain, its missing parts supplied by reference TRBV7-6 and TRBJ2-2, is GAGVSQSPRYKVTKRGQDVALRCDPISGHVSLYWYRQALGQGPEFLTYFNYEAQQDKSGLPNDRFSAERPEGSISTLTIQRTEQRDSAMYRCASSFQQNTGELFFGEGSRLTVL.

The rearrangement uses TRBV11-1 and TRBJ2-7, with a possible D match to TRBD1 (7 bases). Germline CDR1 reads SGHAT; CDR2 reads FQDESV (reference sequence). The V end lost 5 bases, the J end lost 6 bases, and 20 bases lay between the germline ends. The CDR3 extends over 15 amino acids. CDR3 residues: CASSLLQGRNAEQYF. CDR3 nucleotides: TGTGCCAGCAGCCTACTACAGGGGAGGAACGCCGAGCAGTACTTC.

The chain carries TRBV21-1 and TRBJ2-7; the table's D gene call, TRBD2, was not cross checked with the DNA. TRBV21-1 is reported as a pseudogene. CDR3 size: 15 residues. CDR3 coding DNA: TGTGCCAGCAGCGGTTCCAGCGGGACGACCTACGAGCAGTACTTC. This codes for CASSGSSGTTYEQYF.

As to this clone: The junction departs from the called germline gene at one end, perhaps through a read error. V gene TRBV5-8 combines with J gene TRBJ2-5; 7 nucleotides agree with TRBD1. Germline assignment: CDR1 SGHTS and CDR2 YDEGEE. This CDR3 region has 12 residues. The CDR3 DNA sequence: TGTGCCAGCGGACAGGCCCAAGGGACCCAGTACTTC. Translation: CASGQAQGTQYF. Full variable domain (rest looked up from reference TRBV5-8 and TRBJ2-5): EAGVTQSPTHLIKTRGQQATLRCSPISGHTSVYWYQQALGLGLQFLLWYDEGEERNRGNFPPRFSGRQFPNYSSELNVNALELEDSALYLCASGQAQGTQYFGPGTRLLVL.

This sequence joins TRBV7-7 and TRBJ2-1, with D uncertain. Per the germline V gene, CDR1 is SSHAT and CDR2 is FNYEAQ (reference sequence). Trimming removed 4 bases from V and 4 bases from J, with 8 bases in between. The CDR3 loop spans 13 amino acids. CDR3 nucleotide sequence: TGTGCCAGCAGCTCGGACCGATACAATGAGCAGTTCTTC. This encodes CASSSDRYNEQFF.

The rearrangement links TRBV7-2 to TRBJ2-5; no firm D call. CDR3 length equals 14 residues. Germline CDR1 reads SGHTA; CDR2 reads FQGNSA. Trimming took 2 bases from V and 2 from J, leaving 9 bases between them. The CDR3 DNA follows: TGTGCCAGCAGCTTATCTCCCGCACAAGAGACCCAGTACTTC. This sequence encodes CASSLSPAQETQYF.

The V call is TRBV2, the J call TRBJ2-1, with D possibly matching TRBD1 (6 bases). V lost 7 bases to trimming and J lost 8 bases, with 24 bases between them. Per the germline V gene, CDR1 is SNHLY and CDR2 is FYNNEI. The CDR3 extends over 16 amino acids. The CDR3 sequence is CASKAGAVSTSHEQFF. CDR3 nucleotide sequence: TGTGCCAGCAAGGCAGGGGCCGTCTCTACTTCACATGAGCAGTTCTTC.

The chain carries TRBV11-3 and TRBJ2-2, with 9 bases lining up with TRBD1. J gave up 6 bases and V 5 bases, and 7 bases lay outside the gene matches. CDR1 SGHNT and CDR2 YENEEA come from the germline V gene. The CDR3 is 15 amino acids. Written as DNA, the CDR3 is TGTGCCAGCAGCCCCGGGACAGGGATCGCCGGGGAGCTGTTTTTT. This gives the protein CASSPGTGIAGELFF. Variable domain in full (rest from reference TRBV11-3 and TRBJ2-2): EAGVVQSPRYKIIEKKQPVAFWCNPISGHNTLYWYLQNLGQGPELLIRYENEEAVDDSQLPKDRFSAERLKGVDSTLKIQPAELGDSAVYLCASSPGTGIAGELFFGEGSRLTVL.

The V and J genes are TRBV7-2 and TRBJ1-2; 10 nucleotides align to TRBD1. CDR3 length: 17 amino acids. Germline V CDR1 and CDR2: SGHTA, FQGNSA. The V gene end was trimmed by 0 bases and the J gene end by 8 bases; junction bases not matched to a gene: 12. The DNA for the CDR3 is TGTGCCAGCAGCTTAGCGCCTTCGGGACAGGGGATTGTAGGCTACACCTTC. It specifies CASSLAPSGQGIVGYTF.

This chain uses TRBV5-4 with TRBJ2-7; D may be TRBD1 (5 bases). Germline V gives CDR1 SGHNT, CDR2 YYREEE (reference sequence). CDR3 length: 18 residues. Trimming took off 0 bases at V and 5 bases at J, with 24 bases between the two ends. CDR3 coding DNA: TGTGCCAGCAGCTTGGGCCCCCGCGACAGCACTCCTAGGGACGAGCAGTACTTC. Its protein is CASSLGPRDSTPRDEQYF.

The chain has TRBV6-6 and TRBJ2-5; D gene ambiguous. The CDR3 has 10 amino acids. Between the trimmed V and J ends, which lost 6 bases and 5 bases, there was a span of 4 bases. Germline CDR1 MNHNY, CDR2 SVGAGI (reference sequence). CDR3 nucleotide sequence: TGTGCCAGCAGCCCCGAGACCCAGTACTTC. Translation: CASSPETQYF.

This clone was seen once. CDR3 DNA: TGTGCCAGCACCCGAGGACTAGCGGGAGTTCCAGATACGCAGTATTTT. It codes for CASTRGLAGVPDTQYF. The chain is built from TRBV9 and TRBJ2-3, with TRBD2 identical over 13 bases. This CDR3 comprises 16 residues. J gave up 4 bases and V 6 bases, and 8 bases lay outside the gene matches. Germline assignment: CDR1 SGDLS and CDR2 YYNGEE.

This chain links TRBV18 with TRBJ1-4, with D unclear. The CDR3 totals 15 residues. V lost 3 bases, J lost 4 bases, and 12 bases lay in between. Germline V gene sequence: CDR1 KGHSH, CDR2 LQKENI. The CDR3 coding sequence is TGTGCCAGCTCACCTCAACAGACGAATAATGAAAAACTGTTTTTT. Protein: CASSPQQTNNEKLFF.

The CDR3 region has the DNA TGTGCCAGCAGCTTATACGGGGCCCAAGAGACCCAGTACTTC. Encoded protein: CASSLYGAQETQYF. The genes are TRBV7-2 and TRBJ2-5; D tentatively fits TRBD1 or TRBD2 (5 bases each). Germline CDR1 is SGHTA and CDR2 is FQGNSA. The CDR3 is 14 amino acids. V dropped 2 bases and J dropped 1 base, with 8 bases sitting between them.

V gene TRBV4-3 combines with J gene TRBJ2-7, with unresolved D. Germline V CDR1 and CDR2: LGHNA, YSLEER. The V end was cut by 5 bases, the J end by 5 bases, with 7 bases between. The CDR3 totals 11 residues. For the CDR3, the DNA is TGCGCCAGCAGCTTGGGCCACGAGCAGTACTTC. It encodes CASSLGHEQYF.

The chain carries TRBV20-1 and TRBJ1-1; D is unresolved. The CDR3 loop spans 11 amino acids. Trimming removed 7 bases at V and 1 base at J, with 7 bases between. Germline V gene sequence: CDR1 DFQATT, CDR2 SNEGSKA (reference sequence). CDR3 sequence: CSGSPNTEAFF. The CDR3 nucleotides read TGCAGTGGATCTCCGAACACTGAAGCTTTCTTT.

The V gene is TRBV30, the J gene TRBJ2-7; D call uncertain. V was clipped by 1 base and J by 4 bases, with 5 bases between them. The CDR3 runs 11 residues. The germline CDR1 and CDR2 sequences are GTSNPN and SVGIG (reference sequence). The CDR3 protein is CAWSAVYEQYF. CDR3 coding DNA: TGTGCCTGGAGTGCGGTGTACGAGCAGTACTTC.

The rearrangement links TRBV4-3 to TRBJ2-1; possibly TRBD2 for D (5 bases). The ends were cut back, 0 bases at V and 4 bases at J, with 13 bases in the middle. This CDR3 is built from 16 residues. Germline V CDR1 and CDR2: LGHNA, YSLEER. This CDR3 is CASSQDRSGYYNEQFF. The CDR3 DNA is TGCGCCAGCAGCCAAGATAGGAGCGGATATTACAATGAGCAGTTCTTC.

The chain links TRBV11-2 to TRBJ2-5, with 7 bases that match TRBD1. This CDR3 region has 15 residues. V lost 4 bases and J lost 1; bases outside the gene matches: 6. CDR1 is SGHAT, CDR2 FQNNGV, per germline. The CDR3 region has the DNA TGTGCCAGCAGCTCCTTGACAGGGACCCAAGAGACCCAGTACTTC. Translated, it gives CASSSLTGTQETQYF.